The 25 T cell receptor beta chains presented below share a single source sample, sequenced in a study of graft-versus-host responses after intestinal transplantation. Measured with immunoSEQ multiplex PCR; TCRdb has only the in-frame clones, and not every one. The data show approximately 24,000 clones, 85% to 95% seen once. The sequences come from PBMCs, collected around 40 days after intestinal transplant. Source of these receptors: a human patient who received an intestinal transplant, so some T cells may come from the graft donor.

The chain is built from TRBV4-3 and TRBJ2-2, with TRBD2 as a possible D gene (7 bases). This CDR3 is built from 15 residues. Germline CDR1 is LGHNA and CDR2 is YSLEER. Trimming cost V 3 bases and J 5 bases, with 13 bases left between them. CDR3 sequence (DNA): TGCGCCAGCAGCCATTACAGGGAGGGGACCGGGGAGCTGTTTTTT. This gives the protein CASSHYREGTGELFF.

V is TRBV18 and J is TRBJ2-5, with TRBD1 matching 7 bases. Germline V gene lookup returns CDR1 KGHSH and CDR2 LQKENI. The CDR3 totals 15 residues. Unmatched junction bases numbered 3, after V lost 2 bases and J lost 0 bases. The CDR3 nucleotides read TGTGCCAGCTCACCAGGGACAGCGTACCAAGAGACCCAGTACTTC. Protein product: CASSPGTAYQETQYF.

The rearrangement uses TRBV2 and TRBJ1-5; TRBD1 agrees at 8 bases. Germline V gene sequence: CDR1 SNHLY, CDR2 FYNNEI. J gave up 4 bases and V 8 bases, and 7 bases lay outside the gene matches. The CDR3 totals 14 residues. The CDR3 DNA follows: TGTGCCAGCCAGGGGGACAGGAAAAATCAGCCCCAGCATTTT. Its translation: CASQGDRKNQPQHF. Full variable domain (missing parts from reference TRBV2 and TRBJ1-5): EPEVTQTPSHQVTQMGQEVILRCVPISNHLYFYWYRQILGQKVEFLVSFYNNEISEKSEIFDDQFSVERPDGSNFTLKIRSTKLEDSAMYFCASQGDRKNQPQHFGDGTRLSIL.

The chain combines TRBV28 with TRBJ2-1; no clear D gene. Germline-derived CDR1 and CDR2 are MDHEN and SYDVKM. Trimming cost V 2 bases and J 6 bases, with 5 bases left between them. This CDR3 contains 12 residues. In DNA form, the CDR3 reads TGTGCCAGCAGTTTAGGCGGCAATGAGCAGTTCTTC. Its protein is CASSLGGNEQFF.

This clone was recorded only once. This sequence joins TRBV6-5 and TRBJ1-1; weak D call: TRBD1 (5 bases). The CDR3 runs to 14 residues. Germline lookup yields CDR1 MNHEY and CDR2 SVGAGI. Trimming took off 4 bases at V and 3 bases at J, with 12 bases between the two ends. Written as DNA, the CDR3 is TGTGCCAGCAGTTCCGGGACGGTTCACACTGAAGCTTTCTTT. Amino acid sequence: CASSSGTVHTEAFF.

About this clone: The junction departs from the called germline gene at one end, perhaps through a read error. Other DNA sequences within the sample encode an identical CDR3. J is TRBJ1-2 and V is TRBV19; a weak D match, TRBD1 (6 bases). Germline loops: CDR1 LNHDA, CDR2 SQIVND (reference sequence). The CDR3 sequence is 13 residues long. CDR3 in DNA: TGCGCCAGTAGTATGTACAGGGTGCGCGGCTACACCTTC. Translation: CASSMYRVRGYTF.

In nucleotides, the CDR3 is TGCGCCAGCGGGACAGGGCCGAACTATGGCTACACCTTC. Translating it yields CASGTGPNYGYTF. The chain couples TRBV10-2 to TRBJ1-2; 9 positions match TRBD1. This CDR3 spans 13 amino acids. J lost 2 bases, V lost 8 bases, and 3 bases had no gene match. Germline V gene sequence: CDR1 WSHSY, CDR2 SAAADI.

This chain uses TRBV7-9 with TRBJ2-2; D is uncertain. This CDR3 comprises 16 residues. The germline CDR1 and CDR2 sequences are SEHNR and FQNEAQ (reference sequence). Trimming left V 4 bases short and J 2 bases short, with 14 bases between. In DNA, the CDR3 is TGTGCCAGCAGCTCAACCTTAGGGCCTAACACCGGGGAGCTGTTTTTT. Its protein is CASSSTLGPNTGELFF.

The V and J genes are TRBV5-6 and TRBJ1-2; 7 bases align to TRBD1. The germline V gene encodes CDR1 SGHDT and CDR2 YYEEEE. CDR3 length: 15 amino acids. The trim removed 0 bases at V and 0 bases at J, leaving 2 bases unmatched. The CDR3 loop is CASSLGQGANYGYTF. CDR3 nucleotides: TGTGCCAGCAGCTTGGGGCAGGGGGCTAACTATGGCTACACCTTC.

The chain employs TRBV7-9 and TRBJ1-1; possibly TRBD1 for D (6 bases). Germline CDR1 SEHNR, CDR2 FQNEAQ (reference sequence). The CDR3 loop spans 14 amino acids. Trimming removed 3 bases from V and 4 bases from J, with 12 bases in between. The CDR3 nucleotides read TGTGCCAGCAGCTTGGGGGCGGTCGGCACTGAAGCTTTCTTT. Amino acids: CASSLGAVGTEAFF.

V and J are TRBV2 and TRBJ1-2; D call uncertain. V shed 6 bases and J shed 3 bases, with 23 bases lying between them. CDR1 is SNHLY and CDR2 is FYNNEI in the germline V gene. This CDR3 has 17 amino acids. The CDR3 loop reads CASSSGYNRGLDYGYTF. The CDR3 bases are TGTGCCAGCAGCTCAGGATACAACAGAGGTCTGGACTATGGCTACACCTTC.

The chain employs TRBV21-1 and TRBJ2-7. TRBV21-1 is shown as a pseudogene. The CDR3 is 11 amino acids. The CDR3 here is CASSIAYEQYF. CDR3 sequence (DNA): TGTGCCAGCAGCATTGCTTACGAGCAGTACTTC.

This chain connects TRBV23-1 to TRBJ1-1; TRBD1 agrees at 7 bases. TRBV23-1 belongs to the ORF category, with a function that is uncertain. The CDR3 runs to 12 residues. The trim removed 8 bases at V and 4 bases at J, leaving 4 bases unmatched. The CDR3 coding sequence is TGCGCCAGCGGCCCAGGGGGCACTGAAGCTTTCTTT. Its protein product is CASGPGGTEAFF.

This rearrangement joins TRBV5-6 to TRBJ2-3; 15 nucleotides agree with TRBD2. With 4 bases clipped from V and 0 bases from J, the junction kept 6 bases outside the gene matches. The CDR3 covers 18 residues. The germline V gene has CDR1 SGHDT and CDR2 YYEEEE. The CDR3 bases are TGTGCCAGCAGCCCAGGGACTAGCGGGAGGAGTAGCACAGATACGCAGTATTTT. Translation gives CASSPGTSGRSSTDTQYF.

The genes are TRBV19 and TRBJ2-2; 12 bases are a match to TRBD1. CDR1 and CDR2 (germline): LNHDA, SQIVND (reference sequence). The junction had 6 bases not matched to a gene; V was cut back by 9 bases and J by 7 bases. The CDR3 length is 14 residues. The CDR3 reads CASRDRGRNGELFF. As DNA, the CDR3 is TGTGCCAGCCGGGACAGGGGGCGTAACGGGGAGCTGTTTTTT.

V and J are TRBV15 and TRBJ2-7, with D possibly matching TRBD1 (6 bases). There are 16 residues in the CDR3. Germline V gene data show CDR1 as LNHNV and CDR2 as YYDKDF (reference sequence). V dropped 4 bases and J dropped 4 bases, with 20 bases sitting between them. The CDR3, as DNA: TGTGCCACCAGCATGCTCCGACAGGTCCTCGCGTACGAGCAGTACTTC. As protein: CATSMLRQVLAYEQYF.

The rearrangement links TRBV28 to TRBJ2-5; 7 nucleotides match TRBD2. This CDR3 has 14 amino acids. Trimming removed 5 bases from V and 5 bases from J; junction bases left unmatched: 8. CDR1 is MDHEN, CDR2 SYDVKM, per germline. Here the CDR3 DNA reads TGTGCCAGCAGTCTGGCGGGGGACTATGAGACCCAGTACTTC. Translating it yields CASSLAGDYETQYF.

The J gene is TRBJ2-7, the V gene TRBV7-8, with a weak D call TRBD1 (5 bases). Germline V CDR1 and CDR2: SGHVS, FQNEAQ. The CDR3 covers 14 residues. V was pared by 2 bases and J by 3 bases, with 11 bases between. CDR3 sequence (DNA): TGTGCCAGCAGCTTATATCCAGGGCGCTACGAGCAGTACTTC. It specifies CASSLYPGRYEQYF.

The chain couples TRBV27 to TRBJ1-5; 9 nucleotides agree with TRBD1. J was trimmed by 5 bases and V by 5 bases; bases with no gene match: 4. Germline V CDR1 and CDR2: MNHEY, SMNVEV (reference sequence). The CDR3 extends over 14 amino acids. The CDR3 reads CASSPGQGHQPQHF. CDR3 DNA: TGTGCCAGCAGTCCCGGACAGGGGCATCAGCCCCAGCATTTT.

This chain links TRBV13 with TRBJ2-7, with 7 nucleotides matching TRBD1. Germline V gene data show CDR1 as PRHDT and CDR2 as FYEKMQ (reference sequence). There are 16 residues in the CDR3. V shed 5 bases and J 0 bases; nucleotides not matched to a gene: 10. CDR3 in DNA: TGTGCCAGCAGCCACCCCGCCGGGACAGTCTCCTACGAGCAGTACTTC. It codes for CASSHPAGTVSYEQYF.

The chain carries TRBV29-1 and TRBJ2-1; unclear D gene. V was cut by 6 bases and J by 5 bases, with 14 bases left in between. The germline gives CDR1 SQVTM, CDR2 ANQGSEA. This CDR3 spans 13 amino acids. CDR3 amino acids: CSVYDFWDNEQFF. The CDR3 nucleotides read TGCAGCGTATACGACTTCTGGGACAATGAGCAGTTCTTC.

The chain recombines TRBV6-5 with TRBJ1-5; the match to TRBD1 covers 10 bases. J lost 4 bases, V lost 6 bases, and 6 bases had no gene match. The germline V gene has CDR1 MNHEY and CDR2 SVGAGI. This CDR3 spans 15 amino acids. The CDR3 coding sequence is TGTGCCAGCAGACGACAGGGGGCAATTAATCAGCCCCAGCATTTT. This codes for CASRRQGAINQPQHF.

The CDR3 DNA follows: TGTGCCTGGAATAAGCAGGGCCCTAGCACAGATACGCAGTATTTT. This translates into CAWNKQGPSTDTQYF. The chain recombines TRBV30 with TRBJ2-3; perhaps TRBD1 as D (5 bases). Trimming took off 4 bases at V and 0 bases at J, with 14 bases between the two ends. This CDR3 contains 15 residues. Germline V CDR1 and CDR2: GTSNPN, SVGIG (reference sequence).

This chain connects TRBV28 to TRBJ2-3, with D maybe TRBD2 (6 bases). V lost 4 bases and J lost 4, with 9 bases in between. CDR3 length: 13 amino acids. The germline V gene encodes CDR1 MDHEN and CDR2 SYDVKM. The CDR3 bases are TGTGCCAGCAGTTACCCGGGGGCAGATACGCAGTATTTT. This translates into CASSYPGADTQYF.

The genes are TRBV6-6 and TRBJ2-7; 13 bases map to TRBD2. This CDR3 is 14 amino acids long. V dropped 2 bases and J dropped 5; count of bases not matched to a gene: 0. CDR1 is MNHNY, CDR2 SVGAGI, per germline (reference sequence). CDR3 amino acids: CASSYGTSGDEQYF. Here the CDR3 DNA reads TGTGCCAGCAGTTACGGGACTAGCGGGGACGAGCAGTACTTC.